This record looks at one T cell receptor beta chain sequence and its context. The specificity of this receptor is unknown. No much larger clone is present one base from it, and per-base qualities are unavailable. The CDR3 regions of human TCRbeta chains were analyzed by immunosequencing. The original methods were these. Repertoire TCRs were checked for matches against a reference library of SARS-CoV-2-specific TCRs that had been generated using the MIRA antigen-specificity platform. Breadth meant the fraction of unique TCRs that were SARS-CoV-2-associated, whereas depth meant the fraction of total T cells that were SARS-CoV-2-associated. Using the MIRA data, each spike-specific TCR was mapped to the spike region that the TCR reacts to and placed in a CD4 or CD8 class. Log10-transformed breadth and depth values were compared by one-way ANOVA with Sidak's multiple comparisons tests. The clones in this table, taken by TCRdb from immuneACCESS, are in-frame only. Not every clone is retained; where verified, under half of the shortfall comes from an unresolved V gene, and the cause of the rest is unknown. That table is the source of V, J and clone size, and D and trimming were worked out from the DNA. A total of roughly 150,000 clones appear in this sample, over 70% of them only once. The ten largest clones add up to roughly a tenth of the sample.

Taken with the paper, the label for time point translates to: about 28 days (+/-7) after the second vaccine dose. Because spike-specific TCR depth and breadth did not differ between the two schedules, AZD1222 recipients who got a second dose at roughly 4 weeks were pooled with those who got a second dose at roughly 12 weeks. Vaccinee samples were obtained from the UK trials COV001 and COV002, which included a single-blind randomized controlled phase 2/3 trial of AZD1222 (ChAdOx1 nCoV-19) in healthy adults. For TCRbeta chain sequencing, PBMC samples were collected from trial participants at day 0 and at day 28 after the second dose. This entry belongs to a study of T cell responses to AZD1222 COVID-19 vaccine listed by TCRdb under 2021. Context from the whole study: TCR sequencing covered fewer than 250 trial participants: 200 to 220 given two doses of AZD1222 and 26 given two doses of MenACWY control vaccine. Trial participants were enrolled by age into 18-55, 56-69 and 70-plus year subgroups, with around 150, 28 and 57 TCR-sequenced participants respectively. What the research found in general, with its limitations: Reportedly, close to half of the unique spike-specific TCRs recognized epitopes lying outside the regions that are mutated in the B.1.351 and B.1.1.7 variants. After two AZD1222 doses, spike-specific TCR breadth and depth were significantly higher than at day 0 and than in MenACWY recipients. Vaccine-associated CD4 TCRs spanned the whole spike protein, with dominant responses in regions 160-218 and 743-854. The 56-69-year group was small, and its depth increase did not reach significance, likely because of low power. Conclusions about previously exposed vaccinees are limited, since just five or six AZD1222 recipients were seropositive for SARS-CoV-2 at baseline. Because no day 14 peak-response samples were available, repertoires were characterized only after the peak T cell response. Participants were mostly white British and included more females than males, and it was suggested by the authors that clonal diversity may have been underestimated.

Inclusive of the bounding cysteine and phenylalanine, the CDR3 is 15 residues long. Just the 45-base CDR3 DNA is kept, in frame starting at base 1. CDR1 and CDR2 (DFQATT, SNEGSKA) derive from the germline V gene (reference sequence). Trimming removed 3 bases from V and 1 base from J; the gene matches leave 4 bases unexplained. The specimen comprised peripheral blood, sampled 28 days after the second AZD1222 dose. This clonotype was sampled from an adult who received the AZD1222 COVID-19 vaccine. The chain links TRBV20-1 with TRBJ2-7; 12 bases in the junction line up with TRBD2. The CDR3 is CSASDGTSGSYEQYF. The DNA sequence is TGCAGTGCTAGTGATGGGACTAGCGGGTCCTACGAGCAGTACTTC.